The present TCR beta chain was sequenced within a study of T-cell reconstitution after alpha-beta-depleted transplantation in children listed by TCRdb under 2016. Regarding the study in general: Using TCR repertoire profiling, the study quantitatively followed how T-cell immune reconstitution unfolded in children after TCRalphabeta/CD19-depleted allogeneic hematopoietic cell transplantation. Beyond this particular receptor, the publication reports: The apparently early alphabetaT-cell count recovery about two months after transplant was reportedly dependent on only several hundred rapidly expanded clones derived from non-depleted graft cells. Hyperexpanded clone frequencies declined over subsequent months; after one year, T-cell counts and TCRbeta diversity were mostly attributed to newly produced T cells. In some patients, the high TCRbeta diversity seen at day 60 was put down to recipient T cells and intrathymic progenitors that had survived conditioning.

The library was generated by PCR. Reads for this sample came from an Illumina HiSeq 2500. TCR library preparation used molecular barcoding, with unique molecular identifiers applied to normalize quantification of the TCRbeta repertoire. TCRdb took the public reads, trimmed them with fastp at Q25, ran MiXCR for clone calling and kept in-frame beta chains. A single entry per CDR3 protein holds the most common genes and DNA from its merged rows. Recorded for this sample are hundreds of thousands of distinct CDR3 sequences; roughly 8.2% of them occurred a single time. The ten largest make up roughly 6% of the sample. V is pared back by 2 bases and J by 9 bases, with 15 bases lying between the germline termini. The germline V gene (reference sequence) sets CDR1 to SGHKS and CDR2 to YYEKEE. From cysteine to phenylalanine, the CDR3 is 15 amino acids long. Just the 45-base CDR3 DNA is kept, in frame starting at base 1.

This clonotype was found many times. Its antigen remains unidentified. The input lacks base qualities; no much larger clone sits a single base away. The treatment or condition label corresponds to: allogeneic hematopoietic cell transplantation with graft depleted of TCRalphabeta T cells and CD19 B cells. Transplant recipients were children who received TCRalphabeta/CD19-depleted allogeneic hematopoietic cell grafts. Sequenced here: PBMCs, mostly from graft donor cells, sampled 180 days after TCRalphabeta/CD19-depleted stem cell transplant. The sequence was obtained from a male patient younger than 18 who had a stem cell transplant for acute lymphoblastic leukemia, so the T cells may come from the graft donor. The rearrangement combines TRBV5-5 with TRBJ1-6, with the identity of the D gene unclear. The bases read TGTGCCAGCAGCTTAAGGATAGGGCTGAGTTCACCCCTCCACTTT. Translated, this is CASSLRIGLSSPLHF. The CDR3 plus the reference TRBV5-5 and TRBJ1-6 genes for the other parts give the full variable domain: DAGVTQSPTHLIKTRGQQVTLRCSPISGHKSVSWYQQVLGQGPQFIFQYYEKEERGRGNFPDRFSARQFPNYSSELNVNALLLGDSALYLCASSLRIGLSSPLHFGNGTRLTVT.